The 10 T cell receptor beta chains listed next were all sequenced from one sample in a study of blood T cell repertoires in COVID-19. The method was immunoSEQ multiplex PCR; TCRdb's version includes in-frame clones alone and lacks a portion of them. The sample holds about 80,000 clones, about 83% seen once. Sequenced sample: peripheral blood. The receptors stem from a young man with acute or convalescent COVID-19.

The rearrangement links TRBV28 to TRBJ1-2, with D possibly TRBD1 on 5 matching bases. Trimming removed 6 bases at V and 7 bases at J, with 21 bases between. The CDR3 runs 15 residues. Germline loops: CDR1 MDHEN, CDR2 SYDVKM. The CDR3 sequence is CASSGGVLGAAGYTF. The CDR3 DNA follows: TGTGCCAGCAGCGGGGGGGTACTCGGCGCAGCTGGCTACACCTTC.

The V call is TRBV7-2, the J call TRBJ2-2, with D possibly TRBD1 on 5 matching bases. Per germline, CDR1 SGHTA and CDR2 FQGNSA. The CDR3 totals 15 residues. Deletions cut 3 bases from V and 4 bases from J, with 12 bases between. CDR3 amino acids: CASSFMSGITGELFF. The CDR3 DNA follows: TGTGCCAGCAGCTTTATGTCAGGGATCACCGGGGAGCTGTTTTTT.

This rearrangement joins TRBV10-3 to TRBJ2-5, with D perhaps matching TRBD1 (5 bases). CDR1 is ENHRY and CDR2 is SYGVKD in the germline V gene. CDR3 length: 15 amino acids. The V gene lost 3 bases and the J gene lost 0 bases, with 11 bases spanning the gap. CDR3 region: CAISENTGHQETQYF. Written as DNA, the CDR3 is TGTGCCATCAGTGAAAATACAGGTCACCAAGAGACCCAGTACTTC.

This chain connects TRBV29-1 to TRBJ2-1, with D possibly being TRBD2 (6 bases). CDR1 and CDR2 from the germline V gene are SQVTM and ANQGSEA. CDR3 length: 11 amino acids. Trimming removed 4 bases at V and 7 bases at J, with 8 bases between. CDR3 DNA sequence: TGCAGCGTTGGGCGGGGTAATGAGCAGTTCTTC. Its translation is CSVGRGNEQFF.

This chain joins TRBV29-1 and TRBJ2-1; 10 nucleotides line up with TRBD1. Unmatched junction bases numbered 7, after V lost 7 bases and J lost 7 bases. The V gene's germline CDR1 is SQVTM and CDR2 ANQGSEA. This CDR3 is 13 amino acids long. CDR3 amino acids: CSGRQGARNEQFF. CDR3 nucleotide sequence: TGCAGCGGACGACAGGGGGCCCGAAATGAGCAGTTCTTC.

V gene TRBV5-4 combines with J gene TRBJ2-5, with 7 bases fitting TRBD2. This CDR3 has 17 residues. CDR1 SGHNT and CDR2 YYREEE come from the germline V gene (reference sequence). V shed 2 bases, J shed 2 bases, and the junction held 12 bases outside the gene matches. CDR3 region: CASSFARGSGAQETQYF. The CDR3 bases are TGTGCCAGCAGCTTCGCGCGCGGGAGCGGGGCTCAAGAGACCCAGTACTTC.

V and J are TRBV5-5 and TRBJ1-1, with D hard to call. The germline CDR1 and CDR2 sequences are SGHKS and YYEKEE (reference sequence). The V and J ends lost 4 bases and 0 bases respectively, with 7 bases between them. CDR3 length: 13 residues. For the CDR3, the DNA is TGTGCCAGCAGCGTTCGGGTGAACACTGAAGCTTTCTTT. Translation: CASSVRVNTEAFF.

As DNA, the CDR3 is TGTGCCAGTAGTACCCTGGCGGGGCAGCCCCAGCATTTT. This codes for CASSTLAGQPQHF. The chain combines TRBV19 with TRBJ1-5; D remains ambiguous. The CDR3 runs 13 residues. Trimming stripped 4 bases from V and 7 bases from J, with 11 bases between. Germline V CDR1 and CDR2: LNHDA, SQIVND (reference sequence).

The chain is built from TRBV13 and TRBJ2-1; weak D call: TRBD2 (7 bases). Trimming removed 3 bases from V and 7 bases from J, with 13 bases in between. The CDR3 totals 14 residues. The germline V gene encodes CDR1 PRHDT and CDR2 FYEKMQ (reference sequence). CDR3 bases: TGTGCCAGCAGCTTGGGGGGCGGGAGAAATGAGCAGTTCTTC. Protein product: CASSLGGGRNEQFF.

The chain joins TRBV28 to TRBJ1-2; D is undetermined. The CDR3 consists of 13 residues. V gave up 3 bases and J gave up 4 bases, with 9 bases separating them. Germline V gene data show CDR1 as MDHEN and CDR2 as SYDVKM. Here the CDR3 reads CASSFRQIYGYTF. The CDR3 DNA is TGTGCCAGCAGTTTCAGGCAGATCTATGGCTACACCTTC.